What follows is one T cell receptor beta chain and its context. The data were obtained in a study of blood T cell repertoires in COVID-19. Turning to the study itself: T cells, B-cell-depleted T cells, or PBMCs provided the cDNA or gDNA that served as material.

Authors' methods: Estimates of nucleated cell counts were drawn from the amplification of reference gene primers. Assay used: immunoSEQ multiplex PCR; TCRdb lists only in-frame clones, some missing. That table gives V, J and clone size, and the DNA gave D and trimming. The sample contains over 300,000 clones, roughly 88% of which appear only once. V lost 7 bases and J lost 0, with 14 bases in between. The CDR3 extends over 15 amino acids. In germline, CDR1 is SGHRS, CDR2 YFSETQ. V is TRBV5-1 and J is TRBJ1-5; D gene uncertain. Sequenced input: peripheral blood. The clonotype was recovered from a woman aged 50 to 60 with acute or convalescent COVID-19. CDR3 DNA sequence: TGCGCCAGCTACCAGACGGGAAATAGCAATCAGCCCCAGCATTTT. Protein: CASYQTGNSNQPQHF.